This T cell receptor (beta chain) was recorded in a study of control samples from healthy donors and cancer patients. Germline V gene data show CDR1 as SGHTA and CDR2 as FQGTGA. The CDR3 is made up of 16 amino acids. Trimming removed 5 bases from V and 1 base from J; junction bases left unmatched: 7. Only in-frame clones appear in the TCRdb table, and some are missing; sequencing was by immunoSEQ multiplex PCR. In the table there are tens of thousands of clones, about 94% of which are singletons. The sample taken for sequencing was blood. The chain couples TRBV7-3 to TRBJ2-2, with 7 bases identical to TRBD2. This clonotype was sampled from a woman in her thirties in good health. CDR3 DNA: TGTGCCAGCAGCCCCGGACTAGTTGAGAACACCGGGGAGCTGTTTTTT. As protein: CASSPGLVENTGELFF.